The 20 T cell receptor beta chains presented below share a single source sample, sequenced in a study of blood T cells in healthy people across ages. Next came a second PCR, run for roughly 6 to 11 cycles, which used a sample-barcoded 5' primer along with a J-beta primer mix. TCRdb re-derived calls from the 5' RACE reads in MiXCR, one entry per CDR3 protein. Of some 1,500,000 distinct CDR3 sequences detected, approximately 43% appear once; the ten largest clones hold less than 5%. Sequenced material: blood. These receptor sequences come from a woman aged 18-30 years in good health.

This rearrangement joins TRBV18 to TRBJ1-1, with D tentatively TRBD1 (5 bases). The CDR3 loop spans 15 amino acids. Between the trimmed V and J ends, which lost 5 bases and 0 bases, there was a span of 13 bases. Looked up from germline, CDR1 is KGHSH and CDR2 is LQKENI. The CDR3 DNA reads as TGTGCCAGCTCAGGCACCTGGACACTGAACACTGAAGCTTTCTTT. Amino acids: CASSGTWTLNTEAFF.

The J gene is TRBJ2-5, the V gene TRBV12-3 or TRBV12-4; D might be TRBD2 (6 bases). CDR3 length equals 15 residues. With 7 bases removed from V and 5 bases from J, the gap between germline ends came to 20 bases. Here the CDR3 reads CASTPWARAGETQYF. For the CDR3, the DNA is TGTGCCAGCACCCCCTGGGCCAGGGCGGGGGAGACCCAGTACTTC.

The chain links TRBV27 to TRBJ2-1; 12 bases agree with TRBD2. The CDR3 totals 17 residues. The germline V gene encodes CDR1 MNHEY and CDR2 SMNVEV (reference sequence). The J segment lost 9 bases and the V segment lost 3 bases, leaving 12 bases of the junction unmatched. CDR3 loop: CASSLGPSGRAVGEQFF. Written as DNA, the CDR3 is TGTGCCAGCAGTTTGGGGCCTAGCGGGAGGGCCGTGGGTGAGCAGTTCTTC.

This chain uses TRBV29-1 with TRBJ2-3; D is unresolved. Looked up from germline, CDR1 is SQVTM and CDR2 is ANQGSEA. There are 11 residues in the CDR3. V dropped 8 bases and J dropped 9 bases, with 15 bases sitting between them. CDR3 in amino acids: CSPQSQGTQYF. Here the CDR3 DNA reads TGCAGCCCACAATCTCAAGGGACGCAGTATTTT.

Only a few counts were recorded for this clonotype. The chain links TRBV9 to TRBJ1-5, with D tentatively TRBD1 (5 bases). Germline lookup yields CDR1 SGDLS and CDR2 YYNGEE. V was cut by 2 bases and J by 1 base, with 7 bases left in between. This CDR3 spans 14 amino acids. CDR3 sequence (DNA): TGTGCCAGCAGCGTTGGGGACAGCAATCAGCCCCAGCATTTT. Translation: CASSVGDSNQPQHF.

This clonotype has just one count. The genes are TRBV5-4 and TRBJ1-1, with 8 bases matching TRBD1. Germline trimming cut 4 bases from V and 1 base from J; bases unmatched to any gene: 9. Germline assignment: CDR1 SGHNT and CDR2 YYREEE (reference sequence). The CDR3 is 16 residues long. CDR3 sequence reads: CASSLTLGTGNTEAFF. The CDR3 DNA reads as TGTGCCAGCAGCCTTACCCTGGGGACAGGGAACACTGAAGCTTTCTTT.

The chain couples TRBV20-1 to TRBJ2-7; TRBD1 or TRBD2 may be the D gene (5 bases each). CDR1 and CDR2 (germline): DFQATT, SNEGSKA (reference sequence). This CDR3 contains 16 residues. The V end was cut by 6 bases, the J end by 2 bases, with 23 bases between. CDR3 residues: CSAAETGTVRTYEQYF. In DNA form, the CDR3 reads TGCAGTGCGGCAGAGACCGGGACCGTAAGAACCTACGAGCAGTACTTC.

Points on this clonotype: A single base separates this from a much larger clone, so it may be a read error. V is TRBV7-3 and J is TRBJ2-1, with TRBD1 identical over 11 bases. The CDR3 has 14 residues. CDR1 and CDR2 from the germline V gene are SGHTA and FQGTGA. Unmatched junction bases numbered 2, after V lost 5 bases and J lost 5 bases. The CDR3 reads CASSRTGGHNEQFF. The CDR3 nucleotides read TGTGCCAGCAGCCGGACAGGGGGCCACAATGAGCAGTTCTTC.

For the CDR3, the DNA is TGTGCCAGCAGTTTAGATTACAGGTTGAACACTGAAGCTTTCTTT. It specifies CASSLDYRLNTEAFF. The chain is built from TRBV12-3 or TRBV12-4 and TRBJ1-1; possible D gene TRBD1, 5 bases. The ends were cut back, 1 base at V and 0 bases at J, with 9 bases in the middle. The CDR3 length is 15 residues.

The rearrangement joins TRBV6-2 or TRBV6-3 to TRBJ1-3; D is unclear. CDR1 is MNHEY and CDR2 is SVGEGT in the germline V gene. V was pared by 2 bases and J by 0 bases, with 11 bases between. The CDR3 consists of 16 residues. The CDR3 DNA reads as TGTGCCAGCAGTTACGCCAGAAGAAGCTCTGGAAACACCATATATTTT. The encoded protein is CASSYARRSSGNTIYF.

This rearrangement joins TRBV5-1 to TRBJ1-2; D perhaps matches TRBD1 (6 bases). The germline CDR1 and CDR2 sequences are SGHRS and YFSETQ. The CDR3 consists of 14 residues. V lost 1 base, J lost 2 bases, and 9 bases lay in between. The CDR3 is CASSLWGLNYGYTF. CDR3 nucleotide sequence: TGCGCCAGCAGCTTGTGGGGGCTAAACTATGGCTACACCTTC.

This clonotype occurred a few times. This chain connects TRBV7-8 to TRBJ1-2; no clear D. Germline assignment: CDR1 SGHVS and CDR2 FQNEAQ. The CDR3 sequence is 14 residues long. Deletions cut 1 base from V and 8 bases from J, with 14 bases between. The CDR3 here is CASSLDWSFWGYTF. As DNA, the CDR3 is TGTGCCAGCAGCTTAGATTGGAGTTTCTGGGGCTACACCTTC.

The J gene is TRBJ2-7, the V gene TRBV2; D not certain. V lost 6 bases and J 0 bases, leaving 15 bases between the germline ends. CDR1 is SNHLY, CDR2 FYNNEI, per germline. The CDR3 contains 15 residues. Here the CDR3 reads CASRPPARSSYEQYF. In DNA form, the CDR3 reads TGTGCCAGCAGGCCCCCGGCGCGAAGCTCCTACGAGCAGTACTTC.

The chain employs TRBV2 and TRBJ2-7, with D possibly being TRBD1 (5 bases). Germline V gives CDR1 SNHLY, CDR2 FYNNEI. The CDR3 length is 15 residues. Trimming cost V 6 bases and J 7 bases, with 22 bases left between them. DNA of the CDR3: TGTGCCAGCAGACTCGACAAAAGGGGTTTGAATGAGCAGTACTTC. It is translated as CASRLDKRGLNEQYF.

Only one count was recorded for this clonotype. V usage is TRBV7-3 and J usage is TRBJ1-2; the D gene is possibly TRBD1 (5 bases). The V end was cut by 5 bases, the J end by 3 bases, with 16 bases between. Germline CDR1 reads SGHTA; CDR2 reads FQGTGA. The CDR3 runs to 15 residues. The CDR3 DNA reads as TGTGCCAGCAGCACAGGTCCCGGAGGGTACTATGGCTACACCTTC. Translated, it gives CASSTGPGGYYGYTF.

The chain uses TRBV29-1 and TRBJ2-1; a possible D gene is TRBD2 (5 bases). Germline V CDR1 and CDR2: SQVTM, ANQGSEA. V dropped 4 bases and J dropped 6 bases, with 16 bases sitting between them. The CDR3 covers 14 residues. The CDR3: CSVVLGIGSNEQFF. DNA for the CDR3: TGCAGCGTTGTCCTGGGAATAGGGAGCAATGAGCAGTTCTTC.

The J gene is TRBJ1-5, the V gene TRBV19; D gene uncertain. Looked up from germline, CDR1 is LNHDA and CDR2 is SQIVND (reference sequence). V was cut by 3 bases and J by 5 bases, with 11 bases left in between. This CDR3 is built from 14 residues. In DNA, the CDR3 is TGTGCCAGTAGTATCCCGGGGTCGGATCAGCCCCAGCATTTT. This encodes CASSIPGSDQPQHF.

The CDR3 spells CSARGQRYGYTF. The CDR3 DNA sequence: TGCAGTGCTAGAGGGCAGCGCTACGGCTACACCTTC. V usage is TRBV20-1 and J usage is TRBJ1-2; D unclear. V was cut by 1 base and J by 8 bases, with 11 bases left in between. The CDR3 sequence is 12 residues long. Looked up from germline, CDR1 is DFQATT and CDR2 is SNEGSKA (reference sequence).

The CDR3: CASSLQNRRSETEAFF. CDR3 nucleotide sequence: TGCGCCAGCAGCTTGCAAAACAGGCGCAGCGAGACTGAAGCTTTCTTT. V is TRBV5-1 and J is TRBJ1-1, with D tentatively TRBD1 (5 bases). From germline, CDR1 is SGHRS and CDR2 YFSETQ. This CDR3 has 16 amino acids. V lost 1 base to trimming and J lost 5 bases, with 18 bases between them.

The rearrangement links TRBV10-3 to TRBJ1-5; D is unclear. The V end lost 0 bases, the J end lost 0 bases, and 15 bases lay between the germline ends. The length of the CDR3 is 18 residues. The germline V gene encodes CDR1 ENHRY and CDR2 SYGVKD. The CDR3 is CAISESSGPQNSNQPQHF. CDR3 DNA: TGTGCCATCAGTGAGTCCTCCGGGCCCCAGAATAGCAATCAGCCCCAGCATTTT.